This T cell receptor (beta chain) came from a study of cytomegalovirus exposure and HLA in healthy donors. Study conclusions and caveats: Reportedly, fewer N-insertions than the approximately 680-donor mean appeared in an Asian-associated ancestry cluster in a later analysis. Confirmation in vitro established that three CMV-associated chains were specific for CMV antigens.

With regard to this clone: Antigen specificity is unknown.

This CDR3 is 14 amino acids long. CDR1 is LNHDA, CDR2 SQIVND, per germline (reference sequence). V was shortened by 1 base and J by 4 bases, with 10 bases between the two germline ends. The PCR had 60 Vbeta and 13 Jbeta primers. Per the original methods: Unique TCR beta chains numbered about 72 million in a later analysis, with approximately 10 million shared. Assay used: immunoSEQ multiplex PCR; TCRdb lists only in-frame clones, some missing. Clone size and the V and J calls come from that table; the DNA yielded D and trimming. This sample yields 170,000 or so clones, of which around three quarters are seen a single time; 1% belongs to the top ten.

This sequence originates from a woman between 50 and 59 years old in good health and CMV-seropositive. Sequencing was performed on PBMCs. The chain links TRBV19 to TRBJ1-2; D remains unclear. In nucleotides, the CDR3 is TGTGCCAGTAGTATAGTGGAGGCAAGCTATGGCTACACCTTC. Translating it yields CASSIVEASYGYTF.